This is a list of T cell receptor beta chains from one sample in a study of PD-L1 blockade in urothelial cancer. Generated by immunoSEQ multiplex PCR, the TCRdb table keeps only in-frame clones and is missing some. The data show about 130,000 clones, with approximately 84% seen just once and 2.5% to 4% held by the top ten. Sequenced material: PBMCs, taken around atezolizumab (anti-PD-L1) treatment. These receptors all come from a man in his forties or fifties with urothelial cancer. CDR3s include the opening cysteine and the closing phenylalanine or tryptophan. D genes are given only for firm matches. Not every row has a clone size; where given, it reads once, few, many or a size class.

cdr3_length: 14
j_call: TRBJ1-4
v_call: TRBV7-8
clone_size: .
d_call: TRBD1
cdr3_aa: CASSRGQSNEKLFF
cdr3_nt: TGTGCCAGCAGCCGGGGACAGAGTAATGAAAAACTGTTTTTT

cdr3_length: 14
j_call: TRBJ1-2
v_call: TRBV30
clone_size: .
d_call: .
cdr3_aa: CAWALGGGVYGYTF
cdr3_nt: TGTGCCTGGGCGTTGGGGGGGGGCGTGTATGGCTACACCTTC

cdr3_length: 16
j_call: TRBJ1-5
v_call: TRBV2
clone_size: .
d_call: .
cdr3_aa: CASSGRTALSNQPQHF
cdr3_nt: TGTGCCAGCAGTGGGAGGACAGCACTCAGCAATCAGCCCCAGCATTTT

cdr3_length: 15
j_call: TRBJ2-7
v_call: TRBV27
clone_size: .
d_call: .
cdr3_aa: CASRGTAAASYEQYF
cdr3_nt: TGTGCCAGCAGAGGAACAGCGGCTGCCTCCTACGAGCAGTACTTC

cdr3_length: 19
j_call: TRBJ2-7
v_call: TRBV7-9
clone_size: .
d_call: TRBD2
cdr3_aa: CASSHFVPSGKDNSYEQYF
cdr3_nt: TGTGCCAGCAGCCATTTTGTCCCTAGCGGGAAAGACAACTCCTACGAGCAGTACTTC

cdr3_length: 13
j_call: TRBJ2-7
v_call: TRBV6-6
clone_size: .
d_call: TRBD1
cdr3_aa: CASSQNRDSPRYF
cdr3_nt: TGTGCCAGCAGCCAAAACCGGGACAGCCCCCGGTACTTC

cdr3_length: 15
j_call: TRBJ1-4
v_call: TRBV28
clone_size: .
d_call: TRBD1
cdr3_aa: CASRPLGTGNEKLFF
cdr3_nt: TGTGCCAGCAGACCCCTCGGGACAGGAAATGAAAAACTGTTTTTT

cdr3_length: 15
j_call: TRBJ2-3
v_call: TRBV7-8
clone_size: .
d_call: TRBD2
cdr3_aa: CASSLRAGGPDTQYF
cdr3_nt: TGTGCCAGCAGCTTAAGAGCGGGAGGGCCAGATACGCAGTATTTT

cdr3_length: 15
j_call: TRBJ1-3
v_call: TRBV4-1
clone_size: .
d_call: .
cdr3_aa: CASSQDGGVGNTIYF
cdr3_nt: TGCGCCAGCAGCCAAGATGGAGGGGTCGGAAACACCATATATTTT

cdr3_length: 15
j_call: TRBJ2-7
v_call: TRBV6-5
clone_size: once
d_call: TRBD2
cdr3_aa: CAVSGTSGRRNEQYF
cdr3_nt: TGTGCCGTATCCGGGACTAGCGGGAGGAGGAACGAGCAGTACTTC

cdr3_length: 14
j_call: TRBJ2-2
v_call: TRBV5-1
clone_size: .
d_call: TRBD2
cdr3_aa: CASSPGTSGGELFF
cdr3_nt: TGCGCCAGCAGCCCCGGGACTAGCGGCGGGGAGCTGTTTTTT

cdr3_length: 14
j_call: TRBJ2-1
v_call: TRBV28
clone_size: .
d_call: .
cdr3_aa: CASTESGRGNEQFF
cdr3_nt: TGTGCCAGCACGGAGAGCGGCCGGGGCAATGAGCAGTTCTTC

cdr3_length: 18
j_call: TRBJ1-2
v_call: TRBV25-1
clone_size: once
d_call: TRBD1
cdr3_aa: CASSDLGTLGQDLGGYTF
cdr3_nt: TGTGCCAGCAGTGATCTTGGGACCTTAGGACAGGACTTGGGTGGCTACACCTTC

cdr3_length: 16
j_call: TRBJ2-1
v_call: TRBV18
clone_size: .
d_call: .
cdr3_aa: CASSPRGSPSRDEQFF
cdr3_nt: TGTGCCAGCTCACCAAGAGGGTCCCCATCTCGTGATGAGCAGTTCTTC

cdr3_length: 15
j_call: TRBJ2-1
v_call: TRBV10-2
clone_size: once
d_call: TRBD2
cdr3_aa: CASIDTSGRYNEQFF
cdr3_nt: TGCGCCAGCATCGATACTAGCGGGAGATACAATGAGCAGTTCTTC

cdr3_length: 19
j_call: TRBJ2-1
v_call: TRBV14
clone_size: once
d_call: TRBD2
cdr3_aa: CASSTQPGTSGTGGDEQFF
cdr3_nt: TGTGCCAGCAGCACTCAACCCGGGACTAGCGGGACTGGCGGGGATGAGCAGTTCTTC

cdr3_length: 15
j_call: TRBJ2-3
v_call: TRBV27
clone_size: .
d_call: TRBD2
cdr3_aa: CASSLYREGLDTQYF
cdr3_nt: TGTGCCAGCAGTTTATACCGGGAGGGCCTAGATACGCAGTATTTT

cdr3_length: 15
j_call: TRBJ2-7
v_call: TRBV13
clone_size: .
d_call: TRBD1
cdr3_aa: CASFSQGARSYEQYF
cdr3_nt: TGTGCCAGCTTCTCACAGGGGGCGCGCTCCTACGAGCAGTACTTC

cdr3_length: 14
j_call: TRBJ1-2
v_call: TRBV7-9
clone_size: once
d_call: TRBD1
cdr3_aa: CASSRTGPNYGYTF
cdr3_nt: TGTGCCAGCAGTCGGACAGGTCCTAACTATGGCTACACCTTC